Listed here are 5 T cell receptor beta chains from one sample, sequenced in a study of cytomegalovirus exposure and HLA in healthy donors. The study ran its PCR with 60 Vbeta and 13 Jbeta primers. The protocol was immunoSEQ multiplex PCR, while the TCRdb copy is restricted to in-frame clones and leaves out a portion. Of 100,000 to 150,000 clones listed, roughly 78% are singletons. The specimen was PBMCs. The origin of the receptors is a young man in good health and CMV-seropositive.

The rearrangement joins TRBV5-6 to TRBJ1-6; D remains unclear. Germline CDR1 and CDR2: SGHDT and YYEEEE. The CDR3 loop spans 14 amino acids. V lost 2 bases and J lost 8, with 11 bases in between. CDR3 in amino acids: CASSFGGNDSPLHF. The CDR3 DNA is TGTGCCAGCAGCTTCGGAGGGAACGATTCACCCCTCCACTTT.

This clone has just a few counts. V is TRBV29-1 and J is TRBJ2-5; 7 nucleotides align to TRBD2. V shed 6 bases and J 5 bases; nucleotides not matched to a gene: 6. Germline-derived CDR1 and CDR2 are SQVTM and ANQGSEA. The CDR3 runs to 12 residues. CDR3 region: CSVSGNWETQYF. Written as DNA, the CDR3 is TGCAGCGTGAGCGGGAATTGGGAGACCCAGTACTTC.

This chain links TRBV27 with TRBJ2-2; TRBD2 might be the D (7 bases). Germline-derived CDR1 and CDR2 are MNHEY and SMNVEV (reference sequence). This CDR3 comprises 15 residues. V lost 3 bases, J lost 3 bases, and 11 bases lay in between. The CDR3 bases are TGTGCCAGCAGTTTCCAGGGGAGGGACACCGGGGAGCTGTTTTTT. It codes for CASSFQGRDTGELFF.

The rearrangement joins TRBV7-3 to TRBJ2-7; TRBD2 might be the D (6 bases). Trimming cost V 1 base and J 2 bases, with 9 bases left between them. The CDR3 contains 14 residues. The germline gives CDR1 SGHTA, CDR2 FQGTGA. CDR3 nucleotides: TGTGCCAGCAGCTTAAAAGGAGGGCCCTACGAGCAGTACTTC. Protein sequence: CASSLKGGPYEQYF.

This sequence joins TRBV6-5 and TRBJ2-7; tentative D call: TRBD2 (5 bases). The CDR3 runs 15 residues. The V gene's germline CDR1 is MNHEY and CDR2 SVGAGI. V was cut by 0 bases and J by 0 bases, with 9 bases left in between. This CDR3 is CASSYSDYSSYEQYF. CDR3 bases: TGTGCCAGCAGTTACTCCGACTACAGCTCCTACGAGCAGTACTTC.